This entry features one T cell receptor (beta chain) sequence. The data were obtained in a study of blood T cell repertoires in COVID-19. Study overall: There were acute and convalescent COVID-19 samples, and they came from the United States, Italy and Spain.

With 6 bases clipped from V and 6 bases from J, the junction kept 7 bases outside the gene matches. Germline loops: CDR1 MNHEY, CDR2 SVGAGI. This CDR3 contains 15 residues. In the original analysis: For nucleated cells, counts were estimated from reference gene primer amplification. TCRdb keeps only in-frame clones here, not all; method: immunoSEQ multiplex PCR. The V and J calls and clone size come from that table; D and trimming were worked out from the DNA. Among 35,000 to 40,000 clones, approximately 84% were seen once, and the ten largest hold about 31%. The clonotype comes from an elderly man with active or convalescent COVID-19. Specimen: peripheral blood. The chain has TRBV6-5 and TRBJ1-5, with 11 positions matching TRBD1. The CDR3 nucleotides are TGTGCCAGCAGCAAGGACAGGGGGCCCGGTCAGCCCCAGCATTTT. Translation: CASSKDRGPGQPQHF.